This T cell receptor (beta chain) was recovered during a study of identical twins. Findings of the study overall: Conclusions came from cross-sectional statistical analysis, not from following the same donors. Models predicted less out-of-frame TCR alpha sharing in monozygotic twins than was found.

This clonotype was found a few times. As yet, its antigen is unknown. Addition of a universal primer site occurred through template switching, and cDNA carried unique molecular identifiers. TCRdb reanalysed the 5' RACE reads using MiXCR and keeps one entry per CDR3 protein. The sample holds 690,000 or so distinct CDR3 sequences, under 9% seen once. V was shortened by 3 bases and J by 5 bases, with 3 bases between the two germline ends. Germline V lookup: CDR1 SQVTM, CDR2 ANQGSEA. This CDR3 contains 10 residues. This sample also appeared in a second study, on yellow fever vaccine responses in identical twins.

The chain links TRBV29-1 to TRBJ2-3; no definite D call. The clonotype comes from a woman aged 18-30 years in good health. The source material was PBMCs. CDR3 residues: CSVEEDTQYF. In DNA form, the CDR3 reads TGCAGCGTTGAGGAAGATACGCAGTATTTT.